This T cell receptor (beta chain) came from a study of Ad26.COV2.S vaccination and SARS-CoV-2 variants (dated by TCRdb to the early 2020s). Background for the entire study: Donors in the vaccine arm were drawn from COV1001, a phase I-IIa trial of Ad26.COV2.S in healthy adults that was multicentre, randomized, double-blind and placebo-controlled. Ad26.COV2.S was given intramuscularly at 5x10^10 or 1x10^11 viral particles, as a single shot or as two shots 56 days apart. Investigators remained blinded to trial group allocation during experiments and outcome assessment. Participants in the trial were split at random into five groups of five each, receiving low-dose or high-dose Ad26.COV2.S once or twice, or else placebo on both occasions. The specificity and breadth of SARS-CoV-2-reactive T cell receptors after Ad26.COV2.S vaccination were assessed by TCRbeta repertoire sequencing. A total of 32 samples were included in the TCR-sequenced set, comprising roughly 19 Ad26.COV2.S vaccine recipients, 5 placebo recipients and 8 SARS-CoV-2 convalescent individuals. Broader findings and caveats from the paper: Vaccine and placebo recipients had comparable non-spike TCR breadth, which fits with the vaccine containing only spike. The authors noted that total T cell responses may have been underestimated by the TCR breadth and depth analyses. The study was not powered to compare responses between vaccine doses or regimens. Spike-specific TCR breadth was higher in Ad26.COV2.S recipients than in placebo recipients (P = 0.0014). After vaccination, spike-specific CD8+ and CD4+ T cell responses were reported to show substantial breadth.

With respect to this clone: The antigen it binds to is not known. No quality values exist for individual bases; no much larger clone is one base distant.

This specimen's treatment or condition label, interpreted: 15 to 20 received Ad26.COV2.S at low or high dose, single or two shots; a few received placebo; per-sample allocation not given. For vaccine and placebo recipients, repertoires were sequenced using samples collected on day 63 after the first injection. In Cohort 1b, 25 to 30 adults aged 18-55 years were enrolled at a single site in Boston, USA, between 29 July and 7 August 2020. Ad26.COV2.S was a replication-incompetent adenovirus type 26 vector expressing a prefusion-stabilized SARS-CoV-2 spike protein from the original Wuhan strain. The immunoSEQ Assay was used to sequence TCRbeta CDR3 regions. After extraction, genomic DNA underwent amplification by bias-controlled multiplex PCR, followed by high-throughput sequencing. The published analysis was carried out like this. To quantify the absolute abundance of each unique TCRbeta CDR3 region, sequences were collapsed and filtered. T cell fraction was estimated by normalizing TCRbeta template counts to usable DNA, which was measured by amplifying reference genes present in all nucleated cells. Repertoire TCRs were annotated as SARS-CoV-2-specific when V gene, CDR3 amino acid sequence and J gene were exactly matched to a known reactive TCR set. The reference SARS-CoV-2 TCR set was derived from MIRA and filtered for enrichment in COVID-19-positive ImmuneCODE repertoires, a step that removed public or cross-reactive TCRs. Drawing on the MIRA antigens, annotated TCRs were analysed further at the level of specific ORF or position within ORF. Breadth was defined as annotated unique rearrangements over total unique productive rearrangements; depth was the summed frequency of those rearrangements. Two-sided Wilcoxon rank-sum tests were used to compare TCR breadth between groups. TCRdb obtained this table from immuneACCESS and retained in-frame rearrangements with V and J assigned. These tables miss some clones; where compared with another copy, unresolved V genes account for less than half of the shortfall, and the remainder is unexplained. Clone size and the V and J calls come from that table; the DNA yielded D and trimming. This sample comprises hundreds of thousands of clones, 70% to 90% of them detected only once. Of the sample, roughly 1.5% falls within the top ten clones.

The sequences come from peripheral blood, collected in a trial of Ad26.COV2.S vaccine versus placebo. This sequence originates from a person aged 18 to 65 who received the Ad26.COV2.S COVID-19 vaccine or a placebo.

The DNA sequence is given as TGTGCCAGCAGCTTGGACCGCAATGAGCAGTTCTTC. This yields the protein CASSLDRNEQFF. The chain uses TRBV7-9 and TRBJ2-1; the D gene assignment is ambiguous. CDR1 and CDR2 are drawn from the germline V gene (reference sequence): SEHNR, FQNEAQ. The CDR3, from cysteine to phenylalanine, totals 12 residues. Solely the CDR3 DNA is kept, with 36 bases framed from the first base. V is pared back by 3 bases and J by 6 bases, with 6 bases lying between the germline termini.